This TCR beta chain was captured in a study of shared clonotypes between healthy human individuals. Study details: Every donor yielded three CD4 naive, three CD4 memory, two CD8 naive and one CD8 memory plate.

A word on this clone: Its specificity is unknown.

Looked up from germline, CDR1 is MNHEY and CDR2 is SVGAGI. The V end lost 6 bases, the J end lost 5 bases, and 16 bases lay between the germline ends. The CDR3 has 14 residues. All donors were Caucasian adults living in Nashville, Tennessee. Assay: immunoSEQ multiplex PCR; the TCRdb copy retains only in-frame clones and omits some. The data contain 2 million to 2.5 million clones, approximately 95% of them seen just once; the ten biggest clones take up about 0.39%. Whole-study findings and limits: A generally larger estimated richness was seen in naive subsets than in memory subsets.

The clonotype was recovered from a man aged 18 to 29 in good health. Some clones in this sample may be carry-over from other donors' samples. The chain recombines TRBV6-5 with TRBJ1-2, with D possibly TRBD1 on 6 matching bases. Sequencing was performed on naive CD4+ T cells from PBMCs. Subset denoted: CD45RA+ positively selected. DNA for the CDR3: TGTGCCAGCAGCCGGACAGTGATGTCTTATGGCTACACCTTC. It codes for CASSRTVMSYGYTF.